What follows describes a single T cell receptor beta chain. Its antigen remains unidentified. The data are from a study of T-cell memory formation after mild COVID-19. MiXCR, applied by TCRdb to the 5' RACE reads, yields one record per CDR3 protein. This table holds roughly 240,000 distinct CDR3 sequences, 15% to 20% found once. With 2 bases removed from V and 3 bases from J, the gap between germline ends came to 10 bases. The CDR3 has 14 amino acids. General study findings and limits: Unconfirmed was the SARS-CoV-2 specificity of second-wave clones that peaked on day 37. CD4+ clones that contracted lay mainly in CM and EM; CD8+ ones lay in EMRA.

Sequenced input: PBMCs or a T cell subset sorted from them (not recorded which). The V call is TRBV12-3 or TRBV12-4, the J call TRBJ1-1, with D possibly TRBD1 on 5 matching bases. The receptor was derived from a man aged 18 to 29 who had mild COVID-19 (a few samples of this study predate the infection). Cell type and time point are not known. CDR3 residues: CASSLWRGDTEAFF. The CDR3 bases are TGTGCCAGCAGTTTATGGCGAGGGGACACTGAAGCTTTCTTT.